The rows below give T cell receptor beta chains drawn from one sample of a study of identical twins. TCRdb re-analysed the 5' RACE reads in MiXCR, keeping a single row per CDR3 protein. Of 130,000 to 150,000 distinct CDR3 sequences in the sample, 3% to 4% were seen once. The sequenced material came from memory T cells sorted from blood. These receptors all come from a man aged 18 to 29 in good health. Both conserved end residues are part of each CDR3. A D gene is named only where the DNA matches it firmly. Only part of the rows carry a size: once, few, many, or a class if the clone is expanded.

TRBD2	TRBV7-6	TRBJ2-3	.	CASSPTSGRSDTQYF	TGTGCCAGCAGCCCGACTAGCGGGAGATCAGATACGCAGTATTTT
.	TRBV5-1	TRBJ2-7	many	CASSLESLIYEQYF	TGCGCCAGCAGCTTGGAGTCGTTAATCTACGAGCAGTACTTC
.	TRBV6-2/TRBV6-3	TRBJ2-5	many	CASTTIRETQYF	TGTGCCAGCACCACAATCCGAGAGACCCAGTACTTC
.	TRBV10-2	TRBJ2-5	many	CASSGQSRQETQYF	TGCGCCAGCAGTGGACAGAGCCGCCAAGAGACCCAGTACTTC
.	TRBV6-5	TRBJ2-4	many	CASSSPLAKNIQYF	TGTGCCAGCAGTTCACCCCTAGCCAAAAACATTCAGTACTTC
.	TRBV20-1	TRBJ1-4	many	CSASGGSSSNEKLFF	TGCAGTGCAAGCGGGGGGTCGTCATCTAATGAAAAACTGTTTTTT
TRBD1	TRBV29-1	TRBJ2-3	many	CSARTGQGDTDTQYF	TGCAGCGCCCGAACCGGACAGGGGGACACAGATACGCAGTATTTT
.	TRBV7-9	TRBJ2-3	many	CASSQDGPDTQYF	TGTGCCAGCAGTCAAGACGGTCCAGATACGCAGTATTTT
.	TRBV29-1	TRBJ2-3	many	CSVDSGTDTQYF	TGCAGCGTTGATTCCGGCACAGATACGCAGTATTTT
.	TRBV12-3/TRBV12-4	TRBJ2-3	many	CASRRAADTQYF	TGTGCCAGCAGGCGGGCCGCAGATACGCAGTATTTT
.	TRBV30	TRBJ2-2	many	CAWSSGITGELFF	TGTGCCTGGAGTTCAGGGATCACCGGGGAGCTGTTTTTT
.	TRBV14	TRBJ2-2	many	CASSSDQGNTGELFF	TGTGCCAGCAGCTCCGATCAGGGGAACACCGGGGAGCTGTTTTTT
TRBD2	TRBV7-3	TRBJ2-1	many	CASSSAGTSDYNEQFF	TGTGCCAGCAGCTCTGCCGGGACTAGCGACTACAATGAGCAGTTCTTC
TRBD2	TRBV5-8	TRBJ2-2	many	CASSLGTRGTGELFF	TGTGCCAGCAGCTTGGGGACTAGAGGCACCGGGGAGCTGTTTTTT
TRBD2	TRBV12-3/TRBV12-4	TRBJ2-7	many	CASSFIGDYGGEQYF	TGTGCCAGCAGTTTTATCGGGGACTACGGTGGGGAGCAGTACTTC
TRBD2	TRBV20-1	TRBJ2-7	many	CSAPPLTSGSVDEQYF	TGCAGTGCTCCCCCCCTGACTAGCGGGAGCGTCGACGAGCAGTACTTC
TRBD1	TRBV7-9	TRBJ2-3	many	CASSLRGQGSDTQYF	TGTGCCAGCAGCTTAAGGGGACAGGGGTCAGATACGCAGTATTTT
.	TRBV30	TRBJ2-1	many	CAWGGRYNEQFF	TGTGCCTGGGGGGGCCGATACAATGAGCAGTTCTTC
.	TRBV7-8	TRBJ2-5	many	CASSPGGSETQYF	TGTGCCAGCAGCCCAGGAGGTTCGGAGACCCAGTACTTC
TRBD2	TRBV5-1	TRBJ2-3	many	CASTISGTADTQYF	TGCGCCAGCACGATTAGCGGGACGGCAGATACGCAGTATTTT
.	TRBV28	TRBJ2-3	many	CASSAPDSTDTQYF	TGTGCCAGCAGCGCACCCGATAGCACAGATACGCAGTATTTT
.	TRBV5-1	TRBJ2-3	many	CASSFSTSSTDTQYF	TGCGCCAGCAGCTTTTCGACGTCTAGCACAGATACGCAGTATTTT
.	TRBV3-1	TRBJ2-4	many	CASSQEPPTGLRKNIQYF	TGTGCCAGCAGCCAAGAACCGCCCACAGGGTTGCGCAAAAACATTCAGTACTTC